A selection of T cell receptor beta chains follows, all from one sample in a study of blood T cell repertoires in COVID-19. The assay was immunoSEQ multiplex PCR, and TCRdb's table has in-frame clones only and misses some. This table holds around 270,000 clones, 80% to 90% found once. Source material: PBMCs or T cells enriched from blood (not recorded which). All receptors derive from a woman aged 25 to 39 who had recovered from COVID-19. The CDR3 runs from the conserved cysteine through the conserved F or W. The order of the fields is CDR3 length, J gene, clone size, D gene, V gene, CDR3 protein, CDR3 DNA. The D gene is left open where the match is weak. Size tells how often a clone was seen (once, few, many) or the class of an expanded clone, and some rows leave it out.

cdr3_length: 14
j_call: TRBJ1-2
clone_size: -
d_call: -
v_call: TRBV25-1
cdr3_aa: CASSAGGLGYGYTF
cdr3_nt: TGTGCCAGCAGTGCCGGGGGGCTCGGCTATGGCTACACCTTC

cdr3_length: 15
j_call: TRBJ1-1
clone_size: many
d_call: TRBD1
v_call: TRBV2
cdr3_aa: CASSGTLTGATEAFF
cdr3_nt: TGTGCCAGCAGTGGGACTTTGACAGGGGCAACTGAAGCTTTCTTT

cdr3_length: 13
j_call: TRBJ2-5
clone_size: -
d_call: TRBD2
v_call: TRBV28
cdr3_aa: CASRPGREVTQYF
cdr3_nt: TGTGCCAGCAGGCCGGGACGGGAGGTGACCCAGTACTTC

cdr3_length: 14
j_call: TRBJ2-3
clone_size: -
d_call: -
v_call: TRBV29-1
cdr3_aa: CSVLGHRVTDTQYF
cdr3_nt: TGCAGCGTTCTCGGACACCGCGTCACAGATACGCAGTATTTT

cdr3_length: 15
j_call: TRBJ1-1
clone_size: -
d_call: TRBD1
v_call: TRBV19
cdr3_aa: CASSLDRVPGTEAFF
cdr3_nt: TGTGCCAGTAGTCTCGACAGGGTTCCGGGCACTGAAGCTTTCTTT

cdr3_length: 12
j_call: TRBJ1-5
clone_size: -
d_call: TRBD1
v_call: TRBV7-9
cdr3_aa: CASSTWTGWQHF
cdr3_nt: TGTGCCAGCAGCACCTGGACAGGGTGGCAGCATTTT

cdr3_length: 18
j_call: TRBJ2-2
clone_size: -
d_call: TRBD2
v_call: TRBV7-6
cdr3_aa: CASSLESPGLAPTGELFF
cdr3_nt: TGTGCCAGCAGCCTAGAGAGCCCGGGACTAGCGCCCACCGGGGAGCTGTTTTTT

cdr3_length: 16
j_call: TRBJ2-1
clone_size: -
d_call: -
v_call: TRBV5-8
cdr3_aa: CASSFKVQGYGNEQFF
cdr3_nt: TGTGCCAGCAGCTTCAAGGTGCAGGGGTATGGCAATGAGCAGTTCTTC

cdr3_length: 15
j_call: TRBJ1-1
clone_size: -
d_call: -
v_call: TRBV24-1
cdr3_aa: CATSESGVSSTEAFF
cdr3_nt: TGTGCCACCAGTGAATCAGGGGTGTCGAGCACTGAAGCTTTCTTT

cdr3_length: 17
j_call: TRBJ1-5
clone_size: few
d_call: TRBD1
v_call: TRBV28
cdr3_aa: CASSPGQGLSWNQPQHF
cdr3_nt: TGTGCCAGCAGTCCGGGACAGGGGTTATCCTGGAATCAGCCCCAGCATTTT

cdr3_length: 16
j_call: TRBJ1-4
clone_size: -
d_call: -
v_call: TRBV19
cdr3_aa: CASSFAGAVTNEKLFF
cdr3_nt: TGTGCCAGTAGTTTTGCAGGGGCGGTCACTAATGAAAAACTGTTTTTT

cdr3_length: 15
j_call: TRBJ1-2
clone_size: -
d_call: TRBD1
v_call: TRBV6-5
cdr3_aa: CASKPGQSFNYGYTF
cdr3_nt: TGTGCCAGCAAACCGGGACAGAGCTTTAACTATGGCTACACCTTC

cdr3_length: 18
j_call: TRBJ2-3
clone_size: -
d_call: TRBD1
v_call: TRBV4-1
cdr3_aa: CASSQSGTGNSGADTQYF
cdr3_nt: TGCGCCAGCAGCCAATCTGGGACAGGGAATAGTGGAGCAGATACGCAGTATTTT

cdr3_length: 13
j_call: TRBJ1-2
clone_size: once
d_call: -
v_call: TRBV28
cdr3_aa: CASSLLSGYGYTF
cdr3_nt: TGTGCCAGCAGTTTATTGTCAGGCTATGGCTACACCTTC

cdr3_length: 17
j_call: TRBJ1-6
clone_size: -
d_call: -
v_call: TRBV7-2
cdr3_aa: CASSLDDRSSYNSPLHF
cdr3_nt: TGTGCCAGCAGCTTAGACGACAGGAGCTCCTATAATTCACCCCTCCACTTT

cdr3_length: 17
j_call: TRBJ1-6
clone_size: -
d_call: TRBD1
v_call: TRBV7-8
cdr3_aa: CASSLRGSGGIASPLHF
cdr3_nt: TGTGCCAGCAGCTTAAGGGGTTCAGGGGGGATCGCTTCACCCCTCCACTTT

cdr3_length: 14
j_call: TRBJ2-2
clone_size: once
d_call: -
v_call: TRBV6-1
cdr3_aa: CASSEAGDTGELFF
cdr3_nt: TGTGCCAGCAGTGAAGCCGGGGACACCGGGGAGCTGTTTTTT

cdr3_length: 14
j_call: TRBJ2-5
clone_size: -
d_call: -
v_call: TRBV7-8
cdr3_aa: CASSFDSLQETQYF
cdr3_nt: TGTGCCAGCAGCTTTGACAGTCTCCAAGAGACCCAGTACTTC

cdr3_length: 16
j_call: TRBJ2-3
clone_size: once
d_call: -
v_call: TRBV5-1
cdr3_aa: CASRLRGNGTVDTQYF
cdr3_nt: TGCGCCAGCAGGTTAAGGGGCAATGGGACTGTCGATACGCAGTATTTT

cdr3_length: 14
j_call: TRBJ2-7
clone_size: -
d_call: -
v_call: TRBV14
cdr3_aa: CASSQEVSSYEQYF
cdr3_nt: TGTGCCAGCAGCCAAGAGGTCAGCTCCTACGAGCAGTACTTC

cdr3_length: 19
j_call: TRBJ2-7
clone_size: -
d_call: TRBD2
v_call: TRBV7-9
cdr3_aa: CASSPREWGLAGEGHEQYF
cdr3_nt: TGTGCCAGCAGCCCTAGGGAGTGGGGACTAGCGGGAGAGGGCCACGAGCAGTACTTC

cdr3_length: 15
j_call: TRBJ1-5
clone_size: -
d_call: -
v_call: TRBV6-5
cdr3_aa: CASSPRAMGNQPQHF
cdr3_nt: TGTGCCAGCAGCCCCCGTGCGATGGGCAATCAGCCCCAGCATTTT

cdr3_length: 16
j_call: TRBJ2-2
clone_size: -
d_call: TRBD1
v_call: TRBV27
cdr3_aa: CASSSEDRGNTGELFF
cdr3_nt: TGTGCCAGCAGTTCGGAGGACAGGGGGAACACCGGGGAGCTGTTTTTT

cdr3_length: 18
j_call: TRBJ2-1
clone_size: -
d_call: TRBD2
v_call: TRBV7-9
cdr3_aa: CASTGLAGGHTQYNEQFF
cdr3_nt: TGTGCCAGCACTGGACTAGCGGGAGGGCACACTCAATACAATGAGCAGTTCTTC

cdr3_length: 13
j_call: TRBJ1-2
clone_size: -
d_call: -
v_call: TRBV19
cdr3_aa: CASRPPDSYGYTF
cdr3_nt: TGTGCCAGTAGGCCTCCGGACAGCTATGGCTACACCTTC

cdr3_length: 12
j_call: TRBJ1-1
clone_size: -
d_call: -
v_call: TRBV30
cdr3_aa: CAWRGWNTEAFF
cdr3_nt: TGTGCCTGGAGGGGCTGGAACACTGAAGCTTTCTTT

cdr3_length: 12
j_call: TRBJ1-1
clone_size: -
d_call: -
v_call: TRBV7-9
cdr3_aa: CASSLGATEAFF
cdr3_nt: TGTGCCAGCAGCTTAGGGGCGACTGAAGCTTTCTTT

cdr3_length: 13
j_call: TRBJ2-1
clone_size: -
d_call: TRBD2
v_call: TRBV12-3/TRBV12-4
cdr3_aa: CASGTSADNEQFF
cdr3_nt: TGTGCCAGCGGGACTAGCGCCGACAATGAGCAGTTCTTC

cdr3_length: 15
j_call: TRBJ1-1
clone_size: -
d_call: -
v_call: TRBV7-9
cdr3_aa: CASSLPRGVNTEAFF
cdr3_nt: TGTGCCAGCAGCCTACCACGGGGGGTGAACACTGAAGCTTTCTTT

cdr3_length: 15
j_call: TRBJ1-6
clone_size: -
d_call: TRBD1
v_call: TRBV5-5
cdr3_aa: CASSFLGTGGPVLHF
cdr3_nt: TGTGCCAGCAGCTTTCTTGGGACAGGCGGCCCGGTCCTCCACTTT

cdr3_length: 15
j_call: TRBJ2-7
clone_size: -
d_call: -
v_call: TRBV11-2
cdr3_aa: CASSPWGHGSYEQYF
cdr3_nt: TGTGCCAGCAGCCCCTGGGGACACGGCTCCTACGAGCAGTACTTC

cdr3_length: 13
j_call: TRBJ2-3
clone_size: -
d_call: -
v_call: TRBV14
cdr3_aa: CASSQRLTDTQYF
cdr3_nt: TGTGCCAGCAGCCAGAGACTCACAGATACGCAGTATTTT

cdr3_length: 15
j_call: TRBJ2-1
clone_size: -
d_call: -
v_call: TRBV5-1
cdr3_aa: CASSLLLEYYNEQFF
cdr3_nt: TGCGCCAGCAGCTTGTTACTAGAATACTACAATGAGCAGTTCTTC

cdr3_length: 16
j_call: TRBJ1-2
clone_size: -
d_call: TRBD1
v_call: TRBV4-1
cdr3_aa: CASSQGPRTGFNGYTF
cdr3_nt: TGCGCCAGCAGCCAAGGACCCCGGACAGGGTTTAATGGCTACACCTTC

cdr3_length: 17
j_call: TRBJ1-1
clone_size: few
d_call: -
v_call: TRBV6-6
cdr3_aa: CASSQEQGYDTNTEAFF
cdr3_nt: TGTGCCAGCAGTCAGGAACAGGGATACGATACGAACACTGAAGCTTTCTTT

cdr3_length: 14
j_call: TRBJ2-7
clone_size: -
d_call: TRBD2
v_call: TRBV7-9
cdr3_aa: CASSLSGGAYEQYF
cdr3_nt: TGTGCCAGCAGCCTTAGCGGGGGGGCCTACGAGCAGTACTTC

cdr3_length: 18
j_call: TRBJ2-7
clone_size: -
d_call: TRBD1
v_call: TRBV6-1
cdr3_aa: CASSVSPHGTGGSYEQYF
cdr3_nt: TGTGCCAGCAGTGTTTCCCCCCATGGAACAGGGGGCTCCTACGAGCAGTACTTC

cdr3_length: 14
j_call: TRBJ2-7
clone_size: -
d_call: -
v_call: TRBV5-1
cdr3_aa: CASSLAGSSYEQYF
cdr3_nt: TGCGCCAGCAGCTTGGCGGGTTCCTCCTACGAGCAGTACTTC

cdr3_length: 18
j_call: TRBJ2-1
clone_size: -
d_call: TRBD2
v_call: TRBV11-3
cdr3_aa: CASSSTSGRIGSYNEQFF
cdr3_nt: TGTGCCAGCAGCTCGACTAGCGGGAGGATCGGGTCCTACAATGAGCAGTTCTTC

cdr3_length: 16
j_call: TRBJ2-1
clone_size: -
d_call: TRBD1
v_call: TRBV6-6
cdr3_aa: CASSRTGDGSYNEQFF
cdr3_nt: TGTGCCAGCAGTCGAACAGGGGATGGCTCCTACAATGAGCAGTTCTTC

cdr3_length: 13
j_call: TRBJ2-5
clone_size: -
d_call: -
v_call: TRBV10-1
cdr3_aa: CATQRSSQETQYF
cdr3_nt: TGCGCCACCCAACGGAGCAGCCAAGAGACCCAGTACTTC

cdr3_length: 14
j_call: TRBJ1-6
clone_size: -
d_call: TRBD1
v_call: TRBV5-4
cdr3_aa: CASSIDREYSPLHF
cdr3_nt: TGTGCCAGCAGCATCGACAGGGAGTATTCACCCCTCCACTTT

cdr3_length: 12
j_call: TRBJ1-1
clone_size: few
d_call: -
v_call: TRBV29-1
cdr3_aa: CSGQHENTEAFF
cdr3_nt: TGCAGCGGACAGCATGAGAACACTGAAGCTTTCTTT

cdr3_length: 15
j_call: TRBJ1-5
clone_size: -
d_call: -
v_call: TRBV18
cdr3_aa: CASSPYMGFSQPQHF
cdr3_nt: TGTGCCAGCTCACCCTACATGGGCTTTAGTCAGCCCCAGCATTTT

cdr3_length: 14
j_call: TRBJ1-1
clone_size: -
d_call: -
v_call: TRBV4-1
cdr3_aa: CASSQASGRTEAFF
cdr3_nt: TGCGCCAGCAGCCAAGCATCGGGTAGGACTGAAGCTTTCTTT

cdr3_length: 14
j_call: TRBJ1-3
clone_size: -
d_call: -
v_call: TRBV2
cdr3_aa: CASPTEDSGNTIYF
cdr3_nt: TGTGCCAGCCCTACCGAGGACTCTGGAAACACCATATATTTT

cdr3_length: 14
j_call: TRBJ1-5
clone_size: -
d_call: -
v_call: TRBV10-2
cdr3_aa: CASTGANEDQPQHF
cdr3_nt: TGCGCCAGCACTGGGGCGAATGAAGATCAGCCCCAGCATTTT